This T cell receptor (beta chain) was found in a study of blood T cell repertoires in COVID-19. Original methodology: Researchers report that nucleated cell counts were estimated from reference gene primer amplification. Sequenced by immunoSEQ multiplex PCR; TCRdb stores in-frame clones only, minus some. The V and J calls and clone size come from that table; D and trimming were worked out from the DNA. The sample has over 200,000 clones, roughly 80% seen once. CDR3 length: 16 residues. Germline CDR1 is KGHSH and CDR2 is LQKENI. The trim removed 3 bases at V and 5 bases at J, leaving 11 bases unmatched.

Sequencing input: peripheral blood. This receptor was identified in a human donor in a cohort sampled during active COVID-19. The V and J genes are TRBV18 and TRBJ2-7, with 9 bases lining up with TRBD2. The CDR3, as DNA: TGTGCCAGCTCACCGACTTTAGCGGGAGTTATCCACGAGCAGTACTTC. It is translated as CASSPTLAGVIHEQYF.